The text below deals with one T cell receptor beta chain. Its antigen is unknown. This entry is derived from a study of vaccination effects on CD4 cells after COVID-19. The ViraFEST assay expanded antigen-specific CD4+ T cells with viral peptide pools before sequencing. CD4+ T cell isolation took place after approximately 11 days of culture. Negative nucleocapsid antibody tests before and after vaccination confirmed no previous SARS-CoV-2 infection. Half-medium replacement with IL-2 medium occurred on days 3 and 7. The CDR3 loop spans 18 amino acids. CDR1 MGHRA and CDR2 YSYEKL come from the germline V gene. The junction had 12 bases not matched to a gene; V was cut back by 3 bases and J by 5 bases. Sequencing used immunoSEQ multiplex PCR; TCRdb keeps in-frame clones, though not all of them. The sample includes about 38,000 clones, more than 60% of them seen just once.

Sequences were derived from CD4+ T cells from PBMCs cultured with SARS-CoV-2 spike peptides, sampled before COVID-19 vaccination. The chain has TRBV4-1 and TRBJ2-7; 14 nucleotides match TRBD2. This TCR was recovered from a human donor who received a COVID-19 vaccine. DNA of the CDR3: TGCGCCAGCAGCCAGGGGGGACTAGCGGGAGATGGGCGGCACGAGCAGTACTTC. It is translated as CASSQGGLAGDGRHEQYF.